The present entry profiles one TCR beta chain with its context. The sample originates from a study of blood T cell repertoires in COVID-19. The germline V gene encodes CDR1 SGHRS and CDR2 YFSETQ. The CDR3 is made up of 15 amino acids. V shed 4 bases and J 6 bases; nucleotides not matched to a gene: 6. Per the original data handling: For nucleated cells, counts were estimated from reference gene primer amplification. Repertoires were generated with immunoSEQ multiplex PCR, while TCRdb's copy carries only in-frame clones and drops some. V and J calls plus clone size are reproduced from that table; the DNA served to infer D and trimming. The repertoire holds under 150,000 clones, with 70% to 90% as singletons.

The rearrangement uses TRBV5-1 and TRBJ1-4; 10 bases match TRBD1. The source of this sequence is a woman aged 25 to 39 with acute COVID-19. Sequenced: PBMCs or T cells enriched from blood (not recorded which). As DNA, the CDR3 is TGCGCCAGCAGCCTGAGCGGGACAGGGGATGAAAAACTGTTTTTT. It is translated as CASSLSGTGDEKLFF.